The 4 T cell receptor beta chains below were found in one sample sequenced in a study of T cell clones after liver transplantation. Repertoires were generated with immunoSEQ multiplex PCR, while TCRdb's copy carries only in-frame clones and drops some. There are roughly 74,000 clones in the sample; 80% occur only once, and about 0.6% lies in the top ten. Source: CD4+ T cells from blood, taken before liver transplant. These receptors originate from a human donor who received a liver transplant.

CDR3 DNA: TGTGCCAGCAGCTTACAGGCCGGACCCATGAACACTGAAGCTTTCTTT. Protein: CASSLQAGPMNTEAFF. The chain uses TRBV7-9 and TRBJ1-1; unclear D gene. The CDR3 loop spans 16 amino acids. V was shortened by 2 bases and J by 0 bases, with 13 bases between the two germline ends. The germline V gene encodes CDR1 SEHNR and CDR2 FQNEAQ (reference sequence).

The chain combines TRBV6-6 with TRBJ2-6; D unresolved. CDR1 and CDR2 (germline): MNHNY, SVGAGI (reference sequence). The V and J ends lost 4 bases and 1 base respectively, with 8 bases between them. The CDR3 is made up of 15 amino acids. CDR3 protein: CASSSSRSGANVLTF. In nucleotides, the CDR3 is TGTGCCAGCAGTTCCTCGCGGTCTGGGGCCAACGTCCTGACTTTC.

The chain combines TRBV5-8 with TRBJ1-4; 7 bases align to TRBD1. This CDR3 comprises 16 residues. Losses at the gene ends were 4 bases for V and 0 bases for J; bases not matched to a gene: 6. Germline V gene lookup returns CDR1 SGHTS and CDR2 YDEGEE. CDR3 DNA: TGTGCCAGCAGCCCCGGGACAGCTCCAACTAATGAAAAACTGTTTTTT. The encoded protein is CASSPGTAPTNEKLFF.

The DNA of the CDR3 is TGCGCCAGCAGTGAATTAATGGGGGACACTGAAGCTTTCTTT. It translates to CASSELMGDTEAFF. This chain uses TRBV10-2 with TRBJ1-1; D perhaps matches TRBD1 (5 bases). Germline assignment: CDR1 WSHSY and CDR2 SAAADI. V lost 3 bases and J lost 3, with 11 bases in between. CDR3 size: 14 residues.